Many counts were recorded for the clone carrying this TCR beta chain. Its target is unknown. The sample comes from a study of CD8 T cells in ankylosing spondylitis. The study's findings and limits: Disease-associated clonotypes exhibited CD8+ identity and were relatively infrequent in peripheral blood. Several highly homologous variants made up a TCR beta motif, and this motif appeared characteristic of ankylosing spondylitis blood. Matched ankylosing spondylitis synovial fluid reportedly contained a significantly enriched population of disease-linked clones.

Germline CDR1 is SQVTM and CDR2 is ANQGSEA. Deletions cut 2 bases from V and 0 bases from J, with 17 bases between. The CDR3 spans 16 residues. Making the TCR beta libraries involved quantitative 5'-RACE with molecular barcodes. TCRdb re-called the 5' RACE reads through MiXCR, storing one row per CDR3 protein. Of about 460,000 distinct CDR3 sequences listed, approximately 5.3% are singletons. The genes are TRBV29-1 and TRBJ2-7; a weak D match, TRBD2 (7 bases). The sample comprised blood, either unsorted or a sorted T cell fraction (not recorded which). This TCR was sampled from a male donor with ankylosing spondylitis. The CDR3 sequence: CSVEQGNGRGSYEQYF. DNA of the CDR3: TGCAGCGTTGAACAGGGGAATGGGAGGGGCTCCTACGAGCAGTACTTC.